This T cell receptor (beta chain) appears in the sequencing data of a study of OX40 agonist ivuxolimab in advanced cancers. Broadly, across the study: The costimulatory receptor OX40 (CD134) was targeted by ivuxolimab, a fully human IgG2 agonistic monoclonal antibody. In the dose-escalation cohort, roughly 82% of patients were male, and the mean age was roughly 60 years with a range of 23 to 79. Patients were allowed to have had prior anti-PD-1, anti-PD-L1 or anti-CTLA-4 therapy, and approximately 39% of the dose-escalation patients had been treated with checkpoint inhibitors. Intravenous ivuxolimab was administered to patients every 2 weeks at six dose levels: 0.01, 0.1, 0.3, 1.5, 3 and 10 mg/kg. Among the 50 to 55 dose-escalation patients, some 20 had hepatocellular carcinoma, roughly 15 melanoma, 9 renal cell carcinoma and 9 head and neck cancer. Peripheral TCRbeta sequencing was intended to test whether TCR sequence diversity was altered and clonal T-cell expansion was caused by ivuxolimab. The paper reports the monotherapy dose-escalation portion (N of about 50 patients) of the phase I ivuxolimab trial. Partial responses occurred in three dose-escalation patients: two with cutaneous melanoma and one with hepatocellular carcinoma. Paper-wide results and their limitations: In partial responders in the 0.1-3.0 mg/kg groups, normalized peripheral clonal expansion was found to be among the lowest, especially among CD8+ T cells. At doses from 0.1 to 3.0 mg/kg, clonal expansion was seen in both CD4+ and CD8+ blood T cells between baseline and week 6. After ivuxolimab, CD8+ T cells had more expanded clones than CD4+ T cells on average. Low levels of normalized T-cell clonal expansion were also shown by some nonresponding patients. The antigen specificity of the clonally expanded peripheral T cells was not determined.

Genomic DNA was extracted from sorted cells for sequencing of the TCRbeta CDR3 region. The immunoSEQ Assay was used to sequence the TCRbeta CDR3 regions. As stored in TCRdb, this immuneACCESS dataset retains in-frame rearrangements with V and J assigned. A fraction of the clones does not appear; measured against another copy, unresolved V genes explain less than half of the discrepancy, and the remainder lacks a known reason. Across this sample there are roughly 47,000 clones, with around 92% seen only once. Approximately 12% of the sample is taken by the ten largest. Including cysteine and phenylalanine, the CDR3 has 16 amino acids. Only the CDR3 DNA is retained, 48 bases long and in frame from the first base. CDR1 and CDR2, looked up from the germline V gene, are SGDLS and YYNGEE. Patients with autoimmune disease history or receiving systemic immunosuppression were excluded from the trial. Peripheral blood for TCR sequencing was collected from all dose cohorts at baseline, on cycle 4 day 1, and on cycle 7 day 1. Samples came from an open-label, multicenter, first-in-human phase I dose-escalation trial of ivuxolimab. Adults with locally advanced or metastatic melanoma, renal cell, hepatocellular, or head and neck squamous cell carcinoma were enrolled in the trial. Before TCR sequencing, CD4+ T cells and CD8+ T cells were sorted from peripheral blood as separate populations.

On this clone itself: This receptor's antigen is unknown. At one end, the junction sequence differs from germline, possibly due to a read error.

This specimen consisted of CD4+ or CD8+ T cells sorted from blood, obtained in a trial of the OX40 agonist ivuxolimab. Recombination connected TRBV9 to TRBJ2-1; 7 of the junction bases match TRBD2. This receptor was identified in an adult with an advanced solid tumor such as melanoma, head and neck, liver or kidney cancer. The DNA reads as follows: TGTGCCAGCAGCGTAATAGGGAGGGCCTCCGACAATGAGCAGTTCTTC. This is translated as CASSVIGRASDNEQFF.